The clone carrying this T cell receptor (beta chain) has a single count. Germline assignment: CDR1 SGHRS and CDR2 YFSETQ. CDR3 length: 14 residues. V trimming: 3 bases; J trimming: 4 bases; junction bases outside the gene matches: 2. The assay was immunoSEQ multiplex PCR, and TCRdb's table has in-frame clones only and misses some. The sample includes about 160,000 clones, 80% of them seen just once. This sample stems from a study of blood T cell repertoires in COVID-19. Those enrolled, adults aged 18 to 89 years, came from 25 or so US areas. Donors in Cohort 3 who had recovered were those with two negative PCRs, healthcare professional clearance, or resolution of their symptoms.

The receptor comes from an older woman who had recovered from COVID-19. The sample taken for sequencing was PBMCs or T cells enriched from blood (not recorded which). The genes are TRBV5-1 and TRBJ2-3; 10 positions match TRBD2. The DNA for the CDR3 is TGCGCCAGCAGCTCCCTAGCGGGGGCAGATACGCAGTATTTT. Protein: CASSSLAGADTQYF.